Below are 14 T cell receptor beta chains sequenced from a single sample in a study of circulating CD8 cells and anti-PD-1 response in melanoma. Sorting of live CD3+CD8+TCRalphabeta+ cells by PD-1 and/or TIGIT gave four subsets. Each library started from roughly 16 ng of total RNA using the QIAseq Immune Repertoire TCR panel. MiXCR was run by TCRdb on the reads, yielding one entry per CDR3 protein. Among around 200 distinct CDR3 sequences listed, approximately 7% were seen once. Sequences were derived from CD8+ T cells from PBMCs, sampled at baseline or after one month of anti-PD-1 therapy (not recorded which). The receptors here all came from a human donor with melanoma.

This clonotype counts as medium-sized. This chain connects TRBV6-2 or TRBV6-3 to TRBJ2-1; TRBD2 matches at 7 bases. Germline CDR1 MNHEY, CDR2 SVGEGT. With V trimmed by 5 bases and J by 3 bases, 1 base remained unmatched. The CDR3 spans 13 residues. CDR3 sequence reads: CASSQRDYNEQFF. In DNA, the CDR3 is TGTGCCAGCAGTCAGCGGGACTACAATGAGCAGTTCTTC.

Sample share makes this clonotype large. The rearrangement joins TRBV19 to TRBJ1-1; 7 nucleotides match TRBD1. Germline-derived CDR1 and CDR2 are LNHDA and SQIVND (reference sequence). This CDR3 is built from 14 residues. V was clipped by 8 bases and J by 4 bases; unmatched bases: 10. CDR3: CASPLQGGGTEAFF. CDR3 sequence (DNA): TGTGCCAGTCCCCTCCAAGGGGGCGGCACTGAAGCTTTCTTT.

Within the sample, this clonotype is large. The V call is TRBV20-1, the J call TRBJ2-7; D is unclear. Germline CDR1 is DFQATT and CDR2 is SNEGSKA (reference sequence). V was cut by 0 bases and J by 4 bases, with 10 bases left in between. The CDR3 runs to 13 residues. This CDR3 reads CSARDRTEYEQYF. CDR3 coding DNA: TGCAGTGCTAGAGATCGCACCGAATACGAGCAGTACTTC.

In its sample, this clonotype was seen a few times. This rearrangement joins TRBV7-2 to TRBJ1-2; D is unresolved. Germline V lookup: CDR1 SGHTA, CDR2 FQGNSA. V was shortened by 1 base and J by 4 bases, with 7 bases between the two germline ends. This CDR3 is built from 13 residues. In DNA form, the CDR3 reads TGTGCCAGCAGCTTAGGAGGGATCTATGGCTACACCTTC. This codes for CASSLGGIYGYTF.

Comment on this clonotype: This likely traces to a read error, being one base from a far larger clone. The V and J genes are TRBV7-2 and TRBJ1-2; D call uncertain. Trimming removed 3 bases at V and 4 bases at J, with 18 bases between. The CDR3 is 16 residues long. Germline values: CDR1 SGHTA, CDR2 FQGNSA. The CDR3 is CASSLEVGGETYGYTF. The CDR3 bases are TGTGCCAGCAGCTTGGAAGTTGGCGGCGAGACCTATGGCTACACCTTC.

As to this clonotype: At one boundary the junction diverges from the germline segment, which might be a read error. V gene TRBV5-5 combines with J gene TRBJ2-1; no reliable D call. The CDR3 has 14 residues. CDR1 is SGHKS and CDR2 is YYEKEE in the germline V gene (reference sequence). The CDR3 DNA is TGTGCCAGCAGCTGGGCAGCTTCCTACAATAAGCAGTCCTTC. Translation: CASSWAASYNKQSF. The entire variable domain, with the rest obtained from reference TRBV5-5 and TRBJ2-1, is as follows: DAGVTQSPTHLIKTRGQQVTLRCSPISGHKSVSWYQQVLGQGPQFIFQYYEKEERGRGNFPDRFSARQFPNYSSELNVNALLLGDSALYLCASSWAASYNKQSFGPGTRLTVL.

This clonotype ranks as medium-sized. The chain recombines TRBV4-3 with TRBJ2-1, with D perhaps matching TRBD1 or TRBD2 (5 bases each). The CDR3 runs 15 residues. V was trimmed by 3 bases and J by 6 bases, leaving 15 bases between them. Germline V gene data show CDR1 as LGHNA and CDR2 as YSLEER. CDR3 nucleotide sequence: TGCGCCAGCAGCCACGGGGTGGGGGTAAGCAATGAGCAGTTCTTC. Its translation: CASSHGVGVSNEQFF.

By proportion, this clonotype is large. The chain carries TRBV19 and TRBJ2-1; the D gene is possibly TRBD1 (5 bases). The V gene's germline CDR1 is LNHDA and CDR2 SQIVND (reference sequence). The CDR3 sequence is 15 residues long. Trimming cost V 1 base and J 4 bases, with 11 bases left between them. CDR3 coding DNA: TGTGCCAGTAGTATAGTTACAGGTCCATACAATGAGCAGTTCTTC. It encodes CASSIVTGPYNEQFF.

With regard to this clonotype: A read error is possible here, since a much larger clone lies one base away. The CDR3 is CASVPRYEQCF. The CDR3 coding sequence is TGCGCCAGCGTCCCCCGGTACGAGCAGTGCTTC. The chain has TRBV10-1 and TRBJ2-7, with D hard to call. This CDR3 is 11 amino acids long. The germline CDR1 and CDR2 sequences are WNHNN and SYGVQD (reference sequence).

In its sample, this clonotype is hyperexpanded. J is TRBJ1-1 and V is TRBV6-2 or TRBV6-3; the D is unclear. Between the trimmed V and J ends, which lost 0 bases and 8 bases, there was a span of 7 bases. The CDR3 is 12 amino acids. Looked up from germline, CDR1 is MNHEY and CDR2 is SVGEGT. The CDR3 coding sequence is TGTGCCAGCAGTTACTCGATCGGAGAAGCTTTCTTT. This translates into CASSYSIGEAFF.

The rearrangement joins TRBV19 to TRBJ1-5; D perhaps matches TRBD1 (6 bases). Germline loops: CDR1 LNHDA, CDR2 SQIVND (reference sequence). This CDR3 comprises 16 residues. The V end lost 3 bases, the J end lost 3 bases, and 15 bases lay between the germline ends. Here the CDR3 reads CASSIWQGSTNQPQHF. The DNA of the CDR3 is TGTGCCAGTAGTATTTGGCAGGGGAGCACCAATCAGCCCCAGCATTTT.

By share of the sample, this clonotype is medium-sized. The chain couples TRBV21-1 to TRBJ2-1. TRBV21-1 is labeled a pseudogene. CDR3 length equals 14 residues. The CDR3 is CASSKALFYNEQFF. The CDR3 DNA reads TGTGCCAGCAGCAAGGCTCTCTTTTACAATGAGCAGTTCTTC.

This clonotype was detected only a few times. The chain has TRBV29-1 and TRBJ1-2, with TRBD1 identical over 10 bases. With 6 bases clipped from V and 4 bases from J, the junction kept 11 bases outside the gene matches. Per the germline V gene, CDR1 is SQVTM and CDR2 is ANQGSEA. This CDR3 has 15 residues. DNA for the CDR3: TGCAGCGTGCCAAAAGGGACAGGGGTGGGCTATGGCTACACCTTC. It yields the protein CSVPKGTGVGYGYTF.

By sample share, this clonotype is large (0.1 to 1%). CDR3 in DNA: TGTGCCAGCAGCCACGCAGGGGCATCACAGGGCAACCTCTTATCGAACACTGAAGCTTTCTTT. Its translation is CASSHAGASQGNLLSNTEAFF. The rearrangement uses TRBV3-2 and TRBJ1-1; the D call TRBD1 from the table was never checked on the DNA. TRBV3-2 has pseudogene status. The CDR3 extends over 21 amino acids.